The 5 T cell receptor beta chains reported below all come from one sample, sequenced in a study of blood T cells in healthy people across ages. PCR was performed a second time for about 7 to 11 cycles using a sample-barcoded 5' primer and a J-beta primer mix. Via MiXCR, TCRdb re-called the 5' RACE reads, giving one row per CDR3 protein. The table includes hundreds of thousands of distinct CDR3 sequences, roughly 24% detected once. Another study also made use of these data, one on T cells of mothers and their children.

Sequenced material: blood. The receptors were sampled from a boy younger than 18 in good health.

A few counts support this clonotype. This chain connects TRBV7-3 to TRBJ2-5; 7 bases match TRBD2. Germline V gives CDR1 SGHTA, CDR2 FQGTGA. J lost 2 bases, V lost 0 bases, and 12 bases had no gene match. CDR3 length equals 18 residues. Here the CDR3 reads CASSLTFIRAGPQETQYF. The DNA of the CDR3 is TGTGCCAGCAGCTTAACGTTCATCCGAGCGGGGCCTCAAGAGACCCAGTACTTC. Full variable domain (rest looked up from reference TRBV7-3 and TRBJ2-5): GAGVSQTPSNKVTEKGKYVELRCDPISGHTALYWYRQSLGQGPEFLIYFQGTGAADDSGLPNDRFFAVRPEGSVSTLKIQRTERGDSAVYLCASSLTFIRAGPQETQYFGPGTRLLVL.

This chain connects TRBV29-1 to TRBJ1-2, with TRBD1 matching 9 bases. The V and J ends lost 7 bases and 6 bases, in that order; junction bases with no gene match: 9. This CDR3 has 13 residues. From germline, CDR1 is SQVTM and CDR2 ANQGSEA. CDR3 in DNA: TGCAGCGCACGAGATGGACAGGGGAATGGCTACACCTTC. Translating it yields CSARDGQGNGYTF.

There are a few counts of this clonotype. The chain has TRBV5-5 and TRBJ2-3; D unresolved. V was trimmed by 0 bases and J by 4 bases, leaving 6 bases between them. CDR3 size: 13 residues. Germline loops: CDR1 SGHKS, CDR2 YYEKEE (reference sequence). The CDR3 region is CASSLDVADTQYF. Here the CDR3 DNA reads TGTGCCAGCAGCTTGGATGTGGCAGATACGCAGTATTTT. The full variable domain, its missing parts supplied by reference TRBV5-5 and TRBJ2-3, is DAGVTQSPTHLIKTRGQQVTLRCSPISGHKSVSWYQQVLGQGPQFIFQYYEKEERGRGNFPDRFSARQFPNYSSELNVNALLLGDSALYLCASSLDVADTQYFGPGTRLTVL.

This clonotype was counted a few times. This chain uses TRBV3-1 with TRBJ2-7; unclear D gene. Germline lookup yields CDR1 LGHDT and CDR2 YNNKEL (reference sequence). The CDR3 sequence is 12 residues long. The V end was cut by 11 bases, the J end by 6 bases, with 17 bases between. CDR3 in DNA: TGTGCCTATAAAGACACAGTTCGCGAGCAGTACTTC. It encodes CAYKDTVREQYF.

This clonotype was seen more than once but under ten times. J is TRBJ2-4 and V is TRBV5-1; possibly TRBD2 for D (6 bases). V dropped 3 bases and J dropped 2 bases, with 12 bases sitting between them. Germline CDR1 reads SGHRS; CDR2 reads YFSETQ. The CDR3 has 15 residues. The CDR3 reads CASSWGTGSKNIQYF. As DNA, the CDR3 is TGCGCCAGCAGCTGGGGGACTGGATCCAAAAACATTCAGTACTTC.